The 17 T cell receptor beta chains below were found in one sample sequenced in a study of T cells in Graves' hyperthyroidism and ophthalmopathy. Authors of the study amplified TCR beta CDR3 regions from RNA transcripts. RT-PCR in the first round (using the HTBI primer set) targeted the TCR CDR3. TCRdb recomputed calls from the multiplex PCR reads with MiXCR, one row per CDR3 protein. This sample has around 600,000 distinct CDR3 sequences, with about 14% found just once. Material: blood. The receptors originated from a woman aged 18 to 35 with Graves' ophthalmopathy.

This chain joins TRBV20-1 and TRBJ2-2; 8 bases line up with TRBD1. CDR3 length: 16 amino acids. The V segment lost 0 bases and the J segment 0 bases; nucleotides outside the gene matches: 3. Germline loops: CDR1 DFQATT, CDR2 SNEGSKA (reference sequence). CDR3 in amino acids: CSAREFRGPNTGELFF. In nucleotides, the CDR3 is TGCAGTGCTAGAGAGTTCAGGGGGCCGAACACCGGGGAGCTGTTTTTT.

The J gene is TRBJ1-6, the V gene TRBV24-1; D remains unclear. Per germline, CDR1 KGHDR and CDR2 SFDVKD. The CDR3 spans 12 residues. V was pared by 1 base and J by 14 bases, with 8 bases between. This chain's CDR3 is CATSDFSGTLHF. Here the CDR3 DNA reads TGTGCCACCAGTGATTTCTCTGGGACCCTCCACTTT.

Worth noting for this clonotype: A single base separates this from a much larger clone, so it may be a read error. This sequence joins TRBV7-2 and TRBJ2-5; 9 nucleotides align to TRBD1. Germline-derived CDR1 and CDR2 are SGHTA and FQGNSA. This CDR3 contains 15 residues. J gave up 4 bases and V 7 bases, and 10 bases lay outside the gene matches. CDR3 protein: CASNQIGTGRETQYF. In DNA, the CDR3 is TGTGCCAGCAACCAAATCGGGACAGGGCGAGAGACCCAGTACTTC.

This clonotype was seen a few times. This chain links TRBV12-3 or TRBV12-4 with TRBJ2-1; 9 bases map to TRBD2. V dropped 6 bases and J dropped 5; count of bases not matched to a gene: 5. CDR3 length: 14 residues. The CDR3 region has the DNA TGTGCCAGCAGCCAGCGGGAGGCCAACAATGAGCAGTTCTTC. Protein sequence: CASSQREANNEQFF.

This clonotype appeared many times. This chain joins TRBV13 and TRBJ2-4; D not certain. In germline, CDR1 is PRHDT, CDR2 FYEKMQ (reference sequence). The CDR3 loop spans 11 amino acids. Deletions cut 9 bases from V and 7 bases from J, with 10 bases between. The CDR3 nucleotides are TGTGCCAGTTCGATCCTCAACATTCAGTACTTC. Translation: CASSILNIQYF.

Ten or more counts support this clonotype. V is TRBV7-9 and J is TRBJ1-1; D not certain. Per the germline V gene, CDR1 is SEHNR and CDR2 is FQNEAQ (reference sequence). The CDR3 sequence is 15 residues long. V was trimmed by 9 bases and J by 0 bases, leaving 17 bases between them. CDR3: CASREARAMNTEAFF. CDR3 bases: TGTGCCAGTAGAGAGGCTAGAGCTATGAACACTGAAGCTTTCTTT.

The table lists this clonotype with a few counts. V is TRBV9 and J is TRBJ2-1, with TRBD2 matching over 8 bases. The CDR3 spans 17 residues. Losses at the gene ends were 3 bases for V and 0 bases for J; bases not matched to a gene: 8. The germline V gene has CDR1 SGDLS and CDR2 YYNGEE. CDR3 sequence: CASSAYFGTSSYNEQFF. CDR3 DNA sequence: TGTGCCAGCAGCGCGTACTTCGGGACTAGCTCCTACAATGAGCAGTTCTTC.

In this sample, this clonotype turned up many times. The chain employs TRBV12-3 or TRBV12-4 and TRBJ2-1; tentative D call: TRBD2 (6 bases). The CDR3 has 13 residues. The V end was cut by 1 base, the J end by 5 bases, with 6 bases between. The CDR3 coding sequence is TGTGCCAGCAGTTTAGTAGCGGACAATGAGCAGTTCTTC. This gives the protein CASSLVADNEQFF.

This clonotype came up many times. V gene TRBV7-9 combines with J gene TRBJ2-7; D perhaps matches TRBD1 (7 bases). The CDR3 extends over 18 amino acids. Germline CDR1 SEHNR, CDR2 FQNEAQ (reference sequence). Deletions cut 4 bases from V and 3 bases from J, with 25 bases between. DNA of the CDR3: TGTGCCAGCAGCTCGGGGGACAGACCCTTACCGCCGGGCTACGAGCAGTACTTC. Amino acids: CASSSGDRPLPPGYEQYF.

This clonotype was recorded many times. The chain carries TRBV12-3 or TRBV12-4 and TRBJ1-4; D is unresolved. V was shortened by 6 bases and J by 0 bases, with 14 bases between the two germline ends. The CDR3 covers 16 residues. This CDR3 reads CASSPWTSATNEKLFF. The CDR3 bases are TGTGCCAGCAGCCCTTGGACCTCCGCAACTAATGAAAAACTGTTTTTT.

This clonotype has a handful of counts. Germline is not matched at one junction end, which may reflect a read error. This rearrangement joins TRBV11-3 to TRBJ1-3; D gene ambiguous. CDR3 length: 15 amino acids. CDR1 is SGHNT, CDR2 YENEEA, per germline. CDR3 sequence: CAGSFSLSSGNTIYF. CDR3 coding DNA: TGTGCCGGCAGCTTTTCCCTCAGCTCTGGAAACACCATATATTTT.

The V gene is TRBV7-6, the J gene TRBJ2-7, with 12 bases lining up with TRBD2. Unmatched junction bases numbered 10, after V lost 1 base and J lost 0 bases. CDR1 is SGHVS, CDR2 FNYEAQ, per germline. The CDR3 length is 19 residues. This CDR3 is CASSLVQLAGGPLSYEQYF. The CDR3 nucleotides are TGTGCCAGCAGCTTAGTCCAACTAGCGGGAGGACCCCTCTCCTACGAGCAGTACTTC.

This clonotype was recorded a few times. The rearrangement uses TRBV9 and TRBJ1-3, with D uncertain. CDR1 and CDR2 from the germline V gene are SGDLS and YYNGEE. This CDR3 spans 15 amino acids. The V gene lost 0 bases and the J gene lost 4 bases, with 11 bases spanning the gap. For the CDR3, the DNA is TGTGCCAGCAGCGTAGCCAGTGGCAGAGGAAACACCATATATTTT. This encodes CASSVASGRGNTIYF. Full variable domain (remainder filled in from reference TRBV9 and TRBJ1-3): DSGVTQTPKHLITATGQRVTLRCSPRSGDLSVYWYQQSLDQGLQFLIQYYNGEERAKGNILERFSAQQFPDLHSELNLSSLELGDSALYFCASSVASGRGNTIYFGEGSWLTVV.

This clonotype was detected ten times or more. V gene TRBV6-1 combines with J gene TRBJ1-1; D remains unclear. The CDR3 totals 13 residues. Per germline, CDR1 MNHNS and CDR2 SASEGT. Trimming took 5 bases from V and 4 from J, leaving 11 bases between them. The CDR3 spells CASSWGSGTEAFF. CDR3 nucleotides: TGTGCCAGCAGTTGGGGTTCAGGCACTGAAGCTTTCTTT.

This clonotype was seen at least ten times. The rearrangement links TRBV27 to TRBJ2-7; D ambiguous. Trimming stripped 2 bases from V and 2 bases from J, with 7 bases between. This CDR3 is built from 13 residues. The germline V gene has CDR1 MNHEY and CDR2 SMNVEV (reference sequence). CDR3 region: CASSLATAYEQYF. CDR3 DNA sequence: TGTGCCAGCAGTTTAGCTACAGCCTACGAGCAGTACTTC.

As concerns this clonotype: A much larger clone differs by one base, so this may be a read error. This chain connects TRBV28 to TRBJ2-3, with 8 positions matching TRBD2. Germline assignment: CDR1 MDHEN and CDR2 SYDVKM. The junction had 6 bases not matched to a gene; V was cut back by 3 bases and J by 7 bases. The CDR3 runs 14 residues. CDR3 protein: CASSLAGGRYTQYF. The CDR3 nucleotides are TGTGCCAGCAGTTTGGCTGGCGGGAGGTATACGCAGTATTTT.

This clonotype showed up many times. V gene TRBV20-1 combines with J gene TRBJ2-1; 13 bases agree with TRBD2. The J segment lost 3 bases and the V segment lost 1 base, leaving 3 bases of the junction unmatched. Germline loops: CDR1 DFQATT, CDR2 SNEGSKA (reference sequence). The CDR3 contains 16 residues. The CDR3 region is CSARGGTSGDYNEQFF. DNA of the CDR3: TGCAGTGCTAGAGGCGGGACTAGCGGGGACTACAATGAGCAGTTCTTC.